The 29 T cell receptor beta chains reported below all come from one sample, sequenced in a study of blood T cell repertoires in COVID-19. Produced via immunoSEQ multiplex PCR; TCRdb's table is partial and in-frame only. The data show around 30,000 clones, more than 75% seen once. The specimen was peripheral blood. Receptor source: a human donor in a cohort sampled during active COVID-19. The donor label of this sample is uncertain.

This clone has only a few counts. The chain employs TRBV15 and TRBJ2-7, with 8 bases matching TRBD2. Germline V CDR1 and CDR2: LNHNV, YYDKDF (reference sequence). With V trimmed by 0 bases and J by 0 bases, 1 base remained unmatched. The CDR3 has 15 residues. The CDR3 nucleotides read TGTGCCACCAGCAGAGATACTAGCGGCTCCTACGAGCAGTACTTC. Amino acid sequence: CATSRDTSGSYEQYF.

This sequence joins TRBV6-5 and TRBJ1-2; D gene unclear. CDR1 is MNHEY, CDR2 SVGAGI, per germline. The CDR3 consists of 14 residues. The ends were cut back, 0 bases at V and 6 bases at J, with 11 bases in the middle. This CDR3 reads CASSYSSGQDGYTF. DNA of the CDR3: TGTGCCAGCAGTTACTCGAGCGGTCAGGATGGCTACACCTTC.

The V call is TRBV19, the J call TRBJ2-7, with D uncertain. V was clipped by 7 bases and J by 4 bases, with 11 bases between them. This CDR3 is 12 amino acids long. Germline V gene lookup returns CDR1 LNHDA and CDR2 SQIVND (reference sequence). The CDR3 sequence is CASTKRRYEQYF. In DNA form, the CDR3 reads TGTGCCAGTACTAAAAGGCGGTACGAGCAGTACTTC.

This chain links TRBV19 with TRBJ1-1, with 8 bases aligning to TRBD1. The CDR3 has 14 residues. J gave up 0 bases and V 7 bases, and 4 bases lay outside the gene matches. The germline CDR1 and CDR2 sequences are LNHDA and SQIVND (reference sequence). The CDR3: CASIRQGMNTEAFF. In DNA, the CDR3 is TGTGCCAGTATTAGACAGGGGATGAACACTGAAGCTTTCTTT.

This clone was seen a single time. DNA for the CDR3: TGTGCCAGCAGGCCCCAGGGGGCTAGGGTCTCTGAAGCTTTCTTT. This translates into CASRPQGARVSEAFF. The chain links TRBV28 to TRBJ1-1, with 8 nucleotides matching TRBD1. Germline V gene data show CDR1 as MDHEN and CDR2 as SYDVKM. Trimming removed 6 bases from V and 6 bases from J; junction bases left unmatched: 12. This CDR3 region has 15 residues.

The CDR3 reads CASRGDGGSTDTQYF. CDR3 bases: TGTGCCAGCAGAGGCGACGGGGGGAGCACAGATACGCAGTATTTT. This chain connects TRBV3-1 (or the pseudogene TRBV3-2) to TRBJ2-3; TRBD2 matches at 7 bases. Germline values: CDR1 LGHDT, CDR2 YNNKEL (reference sequence). The CDR3 extends over 15 amino acids. The V and J ends lost 6 bases and 0 bases, in that order; junction bases with no gene match: 6.

The V call is TRBV4-1, the J call TRBJ2-1; a possible D gene is TRBD1 (6 bases). Germline lookup yields CDR1 MGHRA and CDR2 YSYEKL. The germline V and J ends were trimmed by 4 bases and 9 bases, with 19 bases remaining between them. The CDR3 runs to 15 residues. The CDR3 DNA reads as TGCGCCAGCAGCCTCGAACAGGGATCGATGCCTGAGCAGTTCTTC. Translation gives CASSLEQGSMPEQFF.

The chain links TRBV18 to TRBJ2-1; possibly TRBD1 for D (5 bases). The CDR3 runs 16 residues. Germline lookup yields CDR1 KGHSH and CDR2 LQKENI. Between the trimmed V and J ends, which lost 3 bases and 2 bases, there was a span of 14 bases. The CDR3 nucleotides read TGTGCCAGCTCACCGTATGACAGACCTACCTACAATGAGCAGTTCTTC. Translating gives CASSPYDRPTYNEQFF.

This clone appeared a single time. The V gene is TRBV28, the J gene TRBJ2-3; 7 positions agree with TRBD2. CDR1 is MDHEN and CDR2 is SYDVKM in the germline V gene. The CDR3 sequence is 16 residues long. The V and J ends lost 5 bases and 1 base, in that order; junction bases with no gene match: 9. CDR3 loop: CASSAGTKRGTDTQYF. For the CDR3, the DNA is TGTGCCAGCAGTGCGGGGACTAAGAGGGGCACAGATACGCAGTATTTT.

The CDR3 nucleotides read TGTGCCAGCAGGCCGGGGCAGGGGGGAAACACCATATATTTT. This codes for CASRPGQGGNTIYF. The gene calls are TRBV6-5 and TRBJ1-3; the D gene is possibly TRBD1 (6 bases). Per the germline V gene, CDR1 is MNHEY and CDR2 is SVGAGI. V dropped 6 bases and J dropped 4 bases, with 13 bases sitting between them. The CDR3 loop spans 14 amino acids.

The chain carries TRBV5-1 and TRBJ2-3; weak D call: TRBD2 (6 bases). Between the trimmed V and J ends, which lost 1 base and 1 base, there was a span of 10 bases. The germline CDR1 and CDR2 sequences are SGHRS and YFSETQ. The CDR3 runs to 15 residues. CDR3 nucleotides: TGCGCCAGCAGCTTGTCTACGGGGGGCACAGATACGCAGTATTTT. Residues: CASSLSTGGTDTQYF.

Only one count was recorded for this clone. CDR3 region: CASSLGLAVVQETQYF. In DNA, the CDR3 is TGCGCCAGCAGCCTCGGACTAGCGGTCGTCCAAGAGACCCAGTACTTC. The chain links TRBV5-1 to TRBJ2-5; 10 bases line up with TRBD2. Germline loops: CDR1 SGHRS, CDR2 YFSETQ. Trimming at V came to 4 bases and at J to 1 base, leaving 7 bases not matched to a gene. CDR3 length: 16 amino acids.

The V gene is TRBV7-8, the J gene TRBJ1-4; perhaps TRBD1 as D (5 bases). The CDR3 spans 15 residues. Trimming stripped 4 bases from V and 5 bases from J, with 14 bases between. CDR1 and CDR2 (germline): SGHVS, FQNEAQ. The chain's CDR3 is CASSSPRETNEKLFF. The CDR3 DNA reads TGTGCCAGCAGCTCACCCAGGGAAACCAATGAAAAACTGTTTTTT.

The chain combines TRBV29-1 with TRBJ2-3; TRBD1 matches at 7 bases. The CDR3 is made up of 13 amino acids. Per the germline V gene, CDR1 is SQVTM and CDR2 is ANQGSEA. Trimming took 6 bases from V and 8 from J; bases not matched to a gene: 11. The CDR3 region has the DNA TGCAGCGTCTGCCGACAGGGTGAGGGTACGCAGTATTTT. Its translation: CSVCRQGEGTQYF.

By sample share, this clone is medium-sized. The V and J genes are TRBV29-1 and TRBJ2-7; D may be TRBD1 (7 bases). CDR1 is SQVTM, CDR2 ANQGSEA, per germline. CDR3 length: 12 amino acids. Trimming shortened V by 3 bases and J by 6 bases, and 12 bases separated the two germline ends. The CDR3 reads CSVDNRGGEQYF. DNA for the CDR3: TGCAGCGTTGACAACAGGGGAGGCGAGCAGTACTTC.

CDR3 sequence (DNA): TGTGCCAGCAGCTCAGCGGGCCGTCTTGAAGAGCAGTACTTC. It encodes CASSSAGRLEEQYF. The J gene is TRBJ2-7, the V gene TRBV11-2; tentative D call: TRBD2 (6 bases). The CDR3 spans 14 residues. Germline values: CDR1 SGHAT, CDR2 FQNNGV. With 4 bases removed from V and 7 bases from J, the gap between germline ends came to 17 bases.

This sequence joins TRBV6-5 and TRBJ1-2; no definite D call. The CDR3 covers 14 residues. Trimming took off 6 bases at V and 8 bases at J, with 19 bases between the two ends. The germline V gene has CDR1 MNHEY and CDR2 SVGAGI. The CDR3 protein is CASSRHPQSLGYTF. In DNA, the CDR3 is TGTGCCAGCAGCCGACACCCGCAATCATTGGGCTACACCTTC.

This rearrangement joins TRBV4-1 to TRBJ1-2, with TRBD1 identical over 10 bases. Germline V gene data show CDR1 as MGHRA and CDR2 as YSYEKL. This CDR3 is built from 15 residues. Trimming took 5 bases from V and 4 from J; bases not matched to a gene: 7. The CDR3 DNA reads as TGCGCCAGCAGCATGCCCCGGGACAGGGGCTATGGCTACACCTTC. Its translation: CASSMPRDRGYGYTF.

This clone has more than one count but fewer than ten. J is TRBJ2-1 and V is TRBV7-9, with TRBD2 matching 12 bases. This CDR3 spans 16 amino acids. Trimming took 2 bases from V and 8 from J; bases not matched to a gene: 7. Per the germline V gene, CDR1 is SEHNR and CDR2 is FQNEAQ (reference sequence). The CDR3 loop reads CASSLSKLAGGDEQFF. The CDR3 DNA reads TGTGCCAGCAGCTTAAGTAAGCTAGCGGGAGGGGATGAGCAGTTCTTC.

V usage is TRBV9 and J usage is TRBJ2-5; D possibly corresponds to TRBD1 (8 bases). The CDR3 spans 15 residues. Germline CDR1 reads SGDLS; CDR2 reads YYNGEE. The V and J ends lost 4 bases and 4 bases respectively, with 17 bases between them. Written as DNA, the CDR3 is TGTGCCAGCAGCTTCCGACAGGGGAGGGGAGAGACCCAGTACTTC. Residues: CASSFRQGRGETQYF.

In its sample, this clone was seen once. The chain recombines TRBV7-8 with TRBJ1-1; D is undetermined. Germline CDR1 is SGHVS and CDR2 is FQNEAQ. This CDR3 is built from 13 residues. V lost 3 bases to trimming and J lost 2 bases, with 7 bases between them. CDR3 in amino acids: CASSLGRNTEAFF. The CDR3, as DNA: TGTGCCAGCAGCTTGGGGAGAAACACTGAAGCTTTCTTT.

This chain joins TRBV10-3 and TRBJ2-7, with 8 bases that match TRBD1. J gave up 0 bases and V 6 bases, and 7 bases lay outside the gene matches. The CDR3 consists of 15 residues. Germline lookup yields CDR1 ENHRY and CDR2 SYGVKD. The CDR3 here is CAISGDRGLSYEQYF. The CDR3 bases are TGTGCCATCAGCGGCGACAGGGGACTCTCCTACGAGCAGTACTTC.

The V call is TRBV6-6, the J call TRBJ2-5; tentative D call: TRBD1 (5 bases). The V end lost 7 bases, the J end lost 2 bases, and 11 bases lay between the germline ends. CDR1 is MNHNY, CDR2 SVGAGI, per germline (reference sequence). This CDR3 has 13 amino acids. CDR3 loop: CASTRQPQETQYF. The CDR3 DNA sequence: TGTGCCAGCACACGACAGCCACAAGAGACCCAGTACTTC.

V is TRBV18 and J is TRBJ2-7; 9 bases line up with TRBD2. V dropped 4 bases and J dropped 3; count of bases not matched to a gene: 7. This CDR3 has 15 residues. Germline-derived CDR1 and CDR2 are KGHSH and LQKENI. The CDR3 loop reads CASSQGAGGLYEQYF. CDR3 DNA: TGTGCCAGCTCACAAGGAGCGGGGGGCCTCTACGAGCAGTACTTC.

Only a few counts were recorded for this clone. This chain uses TRBV19 with TRBJ1-3, with 7 bases aligning to TRBD1. V lost 6 bases to trimming and J lost 9 bases; unmatched junction nucleotides: 8. The CDR3 is 13 amino acids. Germline-derived CDR1 and CDR2 are LNHDA and SQIVND (reference sequence). The CDR3 region has the DNA TGTGCCAGTAGGTCTGAGGGGGCCGGCACCATATATTTT. Encoded protein: CASRSEGAGTIYF.

The chain carries TRBV5-1 and TRBJ1-1; D is possibly TRBD1 (6 bases). Germline lookup yields CDR1 SGHRS and CDR2 YFSETQ. This CDR3 has 14 residues. Trimming took 4 bases from V and 0 from J, leaving 10 bases between them. The CDR3, as DNA: TGCGCCAGCAGCCGGACAGTCATGAACACTGAAGCTTTCTTT. Translating gives CASSRTVMNTEAFF.

The chain has TRBV2 and TRBJ1-2, with 7 positions matching TRBD1. This CDR3 is 14 amino acids long. CDR1 is SNHLY, CDR2 FYNNEI, per germline. V lost 5 bases, J lost 1 base, and 4 bases stayed unmatched. CDR3 loop: CASSRQGGNYGYTF. In DNA, the CDR3 is TGTGCCAGCAGTCGGCAGGGGGGTAACTATGGCTACACCTTC.

The chain carries TRBV7-8 and TRBJ1-1; D is unresolved. The V end lost 0 bases, the J end lost 4 bases, and 24 bases lay between the germline ends. The CDR3 totals 19 residues. Germline CDR1 SGHVS, CDR2 FQNEAQ. The CDR3: CASSLAHHPAPGRGTEAFF. The DNA of the CDR3 is TGTGCCAGCAGCTTAGCACACCACCCTGCCCCTGGGCGTGGCACTGAAGCTTTCTTT.

This chain uses TRBV5-1 with TRBJ2-1; no reliable D call. The germline V and J ends were trimmed by 4 bases and 0 bases, with 8 bases remaining between them. Germline CDR1 reads SGHRS; CDR2 reads YFSETQ. The CDR3 covers 14 residues. The CDR3 sequence is CASSPTFSYNEQFF. Here the CDR3 DNA reads TGCGCCAGCAGCCCTACTTTCTCCTACAATGAGCAGTTCTTC.